The 19 T cell receptor beta chains below were found in one sample sequenced in a study of beta chain features in type 1 diabetes. Isolated RNA was reverse transcribed in full, so expressed TCRB transcripts were sequenced. The protocol was immunoSEQ multiplex PCR, while the TCRdb copy is restricted to in-frame clones and leaves out a portion. Of just over 150,000 clones in the sample, around 10% were seen once. Sequencing used central memory CD4+ T cells from blood. The receptors were sampled from a man in his late teens or twenties in good health.

This clone was recorded a few times. The J gene is TRBJ2-5, the V gene TRBV9; no definite D call. The end of the DNA is better explained by TRBJ2-7, so the J call may be wrong. The CDR3 has 15 residues. Germline V CDR1 and CDR2: SGDLS, YYNGEE. CDR3 sequence (DNA): TGTGCCAGCAGCGTAGATTGGTTGAGCTCCTACGAGCAGTACTTC. Amino acids: CASSVDWLSSYEQYF.

This sequence joins TRBV9 and TRBJ1-1; D gene ambiguous. CDR3 length: 15 residues. V was pared by 4 bases and J by 3 bases, with 16 bases between. Germline V gives CDR1 SGDLS, CDR2 YYNGEE. CDR3 protein: CASSLGTGRDTEAFF. The CDR3 coding sequence is TGTGCCAGCAGCCTAGGAACGGGAAGGGACACTGAAGCTTTCTTT.

The chain employs TRBV11-2 and TRBJ2-1; D gene uncertain. The CDR3 is 13 residues long. Germline V gives CDR1 SGHAT, CDR2 FQNNGV. The V and J ends lost 2 bases and 10 bases respectively, with 12 bases between them. CDR3 amino acids: CASSLRGRVEQFF. CDR3 coding DNA: TGTGCCAGCAGCTTACGTGGTCGAGTCGAGCAGTTCTTC.

This chain links TRBV30 with TRBJ2-5; D ambiguous. The CDR3 consists of 14 residues. The V end was cut by 0 bases, the J end by 0 bases, with 8 bases between. The V gene's germline CDR1 is GTSNPN and CDR2 SVGIG (reference sequence). The CDR3 loop reads CAWSVGAYQETQYF. For the CDR3, the DNA is TGTGCCTGGAGTGTAGGCGCGTACCAAGAGACCCAGTACTTC. The full variable domain, completed using reference TRBV30 and TRBJ2-5, is SQTIHQWPATLVQPVGSPLSLECTVEGTSNPNLYWYRQAAGRGLQLLFYSVGIGQISSEVPQNLSASRPQDRQFILSSKKLLLSDSGFYLCAWSVGAYQETQYFGPGTRLLVL.

V gene TRBV4-3 combines with J gene TRBJ2-5, with a tentative D call TRBD2 (6 bases). TRBJ2-7 matches the DNA end more closely, so the J call is doubtful. Germline V gene lookup returns CDR1 LGHNA and CDR2 YSLEER. The CDR3 sequence is 15 residues long. CDR3 sequence: CASSQDQRASYEQYF. The DNA for the CDR3 is TGCGCCAGCAGCCAAGATCAGCGGGCCTCCTACGAGCAGTACTTC.

This clone has a handful of counts. The rearrangement uses TRBV5-1 and TRBJ2-4; 7 bases match TRBD2. The germline CDR1 and CDR2 sequences are SGHRS and YFSETQ. The V gene end was trimmed by 4 bases and the J gene end by 3 bases; junction bases not matched to a gene: 4. The CDR3 covers 14 residues. CDR3 in amino acids: CASSGASGKNIQYF. CDR3 nucleotide sequence: TGCGCCAGCAGCGGGGCTAGCGGCAAAAACATTCAGTACTTC.

This clone was observed a handful of times. The chain uses TRBV5-4 and TRBJ1-1, with unresolved D. Germline V gene data show CDR1 as SGHNT and CDR2 as YYREEE (reference sequence). The CDR3 sequence is 13 residues long. V gave up 2 bases and J gave up 1 base, with 6 bases separating them. CDR3 bases: TGTGCCAGCAGCTTCGGGGAGAACACTGAAGCTTTCTTT. Translation: CASSFGENTEAFF.

To note about this clone: The same CDR3 also results from other DNA sequences found in this sample. This chain joins TRBV5-1 and TRBJ2-5; the D gene is possibly TRBD1 (6 bases). Germline CDR1 and CDR2: SGHRS and YFSETQ. This CDR3 is 14 amino acids long. Trimming pared 2 bases from V and 1 base from J, leaving 9 bases between. CDR3 amino acids: CASSLGQLQETQYF. Here the CDR3 DNA reads TGCGCCAGCAGCTTAGGACAGCTCCAAGAGACCCAGTACTTC.

The chain is built from TRBV5-4 and TRBJ2-7; 9 bases are shared with TRBD1. The trim removed 7 bases at V and 5 bases at J, leaving 13 bases unmatched. Germline loops: CDR1 SGHNT, CDR2 YYREEE (reference sequence). The length of the CDR3 is 15 residues. CDR3 loop: CASDGSDRGLNEQYF. The CDR3, as DNA: TGTGCCAGCGACGGGTCGGACAGGGGTCTTAACGAGCAGTACTTC.

This clone was seen many times. The chain couples TRBV5-1 to TRBJ2-7; 11 bases are a match to TRBD2. The trim removed 4 bases at V and 3 bases at J, leaving 3 bases unmatched. From germline, CDR1 is SGHRS and CDR2 YFSETQ. The CDR3 runs 14 residues. In nucleotides, the CDR3 is TGCGCCAGCAGCCAAGGGACTAGCGGCTACGAGCAGTACTTC. It translates to CASSQGTSGYEQYF.

The chain links TRBV10-3 to TRBJ2-5, with 15 bases fitting TRBD2. Germline CDR1 and CDR2: ENHRY and SYGVKD. The V segment lost 5 bases and the J segment 5 bases; nucleotides outside the gene matches: 6. This CDR3 has 16 amino acids. CDR3 protein: CAISPGLAGGLETQYF. CDR3 coding DNA: TGTGCCATCAGTCCTGGACTAGCGGGGGGGCTTGAGACCCAGTACTTC.

This chain connects TRBV4-2 to TRBJ2-5, with TRBD2 identical over 15 bases. This CDR3 has 16 amino acids. Germline V CDR1 and CDR2: LGHNA, YNFKEQ. V trimming: 7 bases; J trimming: 7 bases; junction bases outside the gene matches: 10. CDR3 coding DNA: TGTGCCAGCACCCGGGGACTAGCGGGGGGAAGTGGGACCCAGTACTTC. Residues: CASTRGLAGGSGTQYF.

The chain employs TRBV4-1 and TRBJ1-6, with 7 bases fitting TRBD1. The V gene end was trimmed by 5 bases and the J gene end by 5 bases; junction bases not matched to a gene: 6. There are 15 residues in the CDR3. Germline CDR1 MGHRA, CDR2 YSYEKL. CDR3 in DNA: TGCGCCAGCAGCATCCGGGACAGAGATAATTCACCCCTCCACTTT. Amino acids: CASSIRDRDNSPLHF.

This clone was detected a few times. This chain uses TRBV7-2 with TRBJ1-1; possibly TRBD1 for D (6 bases). The CDR3 is 15 amino acids. CDR1 and CDR2 from the germline V gene are SGHTA and FQGNSA. Trimming stripped 4 bases from V and 7 bases from J, with 19 bases between. The chain's CDR3 is CASSSHGGGQLEAFF. CDR3 coding DNA: TGTGCCAGCAGCTCCCATGGGGGAGGACAGCTTGAAGCTTTCTTT. Drawing the rest from reference TRBV7-2 and TRBJ1-1, the complete variable domain is GAGVSQSPSNKVTEKGKDVELRCDPISGHTALYWYRQSLGQGLEFLIYFQGNSAPDKSGLPSDRFSAERTGGSVSTLTIQRTQQEDSAVYLCASSSHGGGQLEAFFGQGTRLTVV.

This clone showed up just a few times. This chain uses TRBV19 with TRBJ2-1; 7 positions match TRBD1. Germline V lookup: CDR1 LNHDA, CDR2 SQIVND (reference sequence). CDR3 length: 14 residues. The J segment lost 2 bases and the V segment lost 6 bases, leaving 4 bases of the junction unmatched. The CDR3 sequence is CASSPGTAYNEQFF. The CDR3 DNA is TGTGCCAGTAGCCCCGGGACAGCCTACAATGAGCAGTTCTTC.

A few counts support this clone. The chain has TRBV5-1 and TRBJ2-3; D gene unclear. Per germline, CDR1 SGHRS and CDR2 YFSETQ. Trimming took 1 base from V and 2 from J, leaving 8 bases between them. The CDR3 is made up of 14 amino acids. CDR3 nucleotide sequence: TGCGCCAGCAGCTTGACGGAAATCACAGATACGCAGTATTTT. It specifies CASSLTEITDTQYF.

This chain links TRBV28 with TRBJ1-3; the match to TRBD1 covers 8 bases. Trimming removed 0 bases from V and 3 bases from J; junction bases left unmatched: 4. This CDR3 is 16 amino acids long. Germline CDR1 and CDR2: MDHEN and SYDVKM. CDR3 sequence reads: CASSLWTGVDGNTIYF. CDR3 nucleotide sequence: TGTGCCAGCAGTTTATGGACAGGGGTAGATGGAAACACCATATATTTT.

This rearrangement joins TRBV9 to TRBJ2-3, with D perhaps matching TRBD2 (5 bases). Trimming removed 0 bases from V and 3 bases from J, with 11 bases in between. Per germline, CDR1 SGDLS and CDR2 YYNGEE. This CDR3 region has 15 residues. The CDR3 sequence is CASSVGTGETDTQYF. The CDR3 coding sequence is TGTGCCAGCAGCGTAGGGACTGGGGAGACAGATACGCAGTATTTT.

The rearrangement uses TRBV7-8 and TRBJ1-5, with D perhaps TRBD1 (5 bases). The CDR3 is made up of 14 amino acids. With 5 bases removed from V and 3 bases from J, the gap between germline ends came to 11 bases. Germline V gene sequence: CDR1 SGHVS, CDR2 FQNEAQ. This CDR3 is CASSQSTDNQPQHF. CDR3 DNA: TGTGCCAGCAGCCAGTCGACAGACAATCAGCCCCAGCATTTT.